Sequencing of this T cell receptor (beta chain) was carried out in a study of T cells in Graves' hyperthyroidism and ophthalmopathy. The study, taken as a whole, reports: Separating ophthalmopathy from stable hyperthyroidism was achieved by a 13 V-J model.

Template material for amplifying TCR beta CDR3 regions consisted of RNA transcripts. The HTBI primer set was used in a first-round RT-PCR of the TCR CDR3. TCRdb itself ran the multiplex PCR reads through MiXCR, one entry per CDR3 protein. This sample has under 400,000 distinct CDR3 sequences, with around 15% found just once. PBMCs were derived from about 10 ml fresh peripheral blood. About this clonotype itself: Its specificity is unknown.

V was cut by 0 bases and J by 7 bases, with 13 bases left in between. There are 16 residues in the CDR3. Germline CDR1 SEHNR, CDR2 FQNEAQ (reference sequence). The clonotype originates from a woman between 55 and 75 years old with Graves' ophthalmopathy. The sample comprised blood. The gene calls are TRBV7-9 and TRBJ1-6, with D perhaps TRBD1 (6 bases). The CDR3 loop reads CASSLAGGTRNSPLHF. In nucleotides, the CDR3 is TGTGCCAGCAGCTTAGCCGGCGGGACAAGGAATTCACCCCTCCACTTT. The whole variable domain, filled in from reference TRBV7-9 and TRBJ1-6, reads DTGVSQNPRHKITKRGQNVTFRCDPISEHNRLYWYRQTLGQGPEFLTYFQNEAQLEKSRLLSDRFSAERPKGSFSTLEIQRTEQGDSAMYLCASSLAGGTRNSPLHFGNGTRLTVT.